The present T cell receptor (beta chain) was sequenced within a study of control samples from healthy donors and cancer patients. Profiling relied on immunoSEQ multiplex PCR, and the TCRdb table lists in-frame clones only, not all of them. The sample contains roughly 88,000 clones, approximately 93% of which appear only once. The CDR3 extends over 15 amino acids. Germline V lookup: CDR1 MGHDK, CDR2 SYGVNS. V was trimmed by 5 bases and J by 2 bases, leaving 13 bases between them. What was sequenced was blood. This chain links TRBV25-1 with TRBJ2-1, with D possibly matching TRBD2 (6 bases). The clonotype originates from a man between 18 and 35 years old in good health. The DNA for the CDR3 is TGTGCCAGCAGTTTTACGGGAGTAGCCTACAATGAGCAGTTCTTC. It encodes CASSFTGVAYNEQFF.